These T cell receptor beta chains were read from a single sample in a study of blood T cell repertoires in COVID-19. Data came from immunoSEQ multiplex PCR; TCRdb stores just in-frame clones and leaves some out. The repertoire has about 220,000 clones, around 84% of them found once; the top ten carry 2.9%. Specimen: peripheral blood. These receptors were taken from a man in his fifties or sixties who had recovered from COVID-19. The conserved cysteine and the conserved F or W are not part of the CDR3 here.

>TRBV10-1|TRBJ2-7
ATSTGLAYEQY
>TRBV3-1/TRBV3-2|TRBJ2-2
ASSPRLAFTNTGELF
>TRBV10-3|TRBJ2-1
AISGLGARNEQF
>TRBV5-1|TRBJ2-5
ASSLQVQQETQY
>TRBV2|TRBJ2-7
ASSEKGVYEQY
>TRBV27|TRBJ2-7
ASSFLGQGSYEQY
>TRBV28|TRBJ1-5
ASSLGGPGNQPQH
>TRBV2|TRBJ1-2
ASSDRTDYGYT
>TRBV5-4|TRBJ1-2
ASSSRQRTNYGYT
>TRBV27|TRBJ2-7
ASRLDRVPYEQY
>TRBV28|TRBJ2-1
ASSFRTSDNNEQF
>TRBV28|TRBJ2-7
ASSGQPYYEQY
>TRBV5-1|TRBJ2-3
ASSLNSGQRADTQY
>TRBV28|NA
ASSPTVPYEQY
>TRBV6-1|TRBJ1-5
ASSERTGGINQPQH
>TRBV3-1/TRBV3-2|TRBJ2-1
ASSQPSAHGLAAEQF
>TRBV5-1|TRBJ2-3
ASSSRTGLVTQY
>TRBV6-5|TRBJ2-5
ASRPGLAGDPRY
>TRBV5-1|TRBJ2-1
ASSMTQGLAKEQF
>TRBV6-5|TRBJ1-4
ASSYFGQGELF
>TRBV29-1|TRBJ2-7
SVVTGTGGYEQY
>TRBV11-2|TRBJ2-7
ASSRGTGSYEQY
>TRBV2|TRBJ1-5
ASSGAQNQPQH
>TRBV5-1|TRBJ2-5
ASSLPEETQY
>TRBV30|TRBJ2-7
AWSANAGLAGVSY
>TRBV3-1/TRBV3-2|TRBJ2-7
ASSQVTSGRYEQY
>TRBV7-9|TRBJ1-2
ASSLRPKGVFSGYT